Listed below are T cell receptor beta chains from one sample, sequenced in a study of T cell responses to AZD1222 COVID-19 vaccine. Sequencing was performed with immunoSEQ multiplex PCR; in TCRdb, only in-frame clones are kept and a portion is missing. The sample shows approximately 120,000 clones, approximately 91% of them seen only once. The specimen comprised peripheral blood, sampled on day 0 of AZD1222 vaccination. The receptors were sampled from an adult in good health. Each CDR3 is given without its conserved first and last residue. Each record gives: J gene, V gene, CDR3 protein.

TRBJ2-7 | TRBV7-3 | ASSRGFVGSPLEQY
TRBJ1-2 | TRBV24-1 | ATQPRQPPYYGYT
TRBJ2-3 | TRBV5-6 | ASSPAWGGTDTQY
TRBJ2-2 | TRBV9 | ASSVLDRAAGELF
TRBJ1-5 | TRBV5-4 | ASSLDGYSNQPQH
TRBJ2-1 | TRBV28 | ASSLFGLGGSSYNEQF
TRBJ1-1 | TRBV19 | ASSIGPRGNTEAF
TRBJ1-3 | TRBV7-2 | ASSSALWRSGNTIY
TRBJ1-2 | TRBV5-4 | ASSYRTGNGYT
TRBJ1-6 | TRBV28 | ASSLYPGRERSPLH
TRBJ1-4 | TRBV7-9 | ASSPSVGTANEKLF
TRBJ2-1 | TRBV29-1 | SVELAGGLNEQF
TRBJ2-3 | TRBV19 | ASSPRVSGRRTDTQY
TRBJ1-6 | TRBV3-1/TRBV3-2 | ASSQVRGLQDRGFSYNSPLH
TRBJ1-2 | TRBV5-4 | ASSLAGTGVI
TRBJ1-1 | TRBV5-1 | ASSITTGNTEAF
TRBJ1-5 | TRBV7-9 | ASSLGSGTGGNQPQH
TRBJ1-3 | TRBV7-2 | ASSLNQGNTIY
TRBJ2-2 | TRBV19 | ASSIVRGSTGELF
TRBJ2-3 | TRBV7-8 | ASSLGTSTDTQY
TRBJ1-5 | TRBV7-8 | ASSLGGGNNQPQH
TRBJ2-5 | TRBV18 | ASSPPDRDFQETQY
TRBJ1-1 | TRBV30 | AWRKVGGTEAF
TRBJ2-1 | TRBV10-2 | ASSETGTSRYNEQF
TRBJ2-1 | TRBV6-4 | ASSAGGGGYNEQF
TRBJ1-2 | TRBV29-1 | SGKSGTGYGYT
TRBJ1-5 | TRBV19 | ASSIPGTVQPQH
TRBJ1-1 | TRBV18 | ASSSRGGYTEAF
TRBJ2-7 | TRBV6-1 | ASSERQVGYEQY
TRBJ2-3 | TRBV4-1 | ASSQDRAASWVSTDTQY
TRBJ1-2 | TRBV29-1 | SIWRIGQGIRYGYT
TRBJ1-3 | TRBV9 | ASSVGTGDLSGNTIY
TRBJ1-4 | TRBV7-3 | ASSPGANEKLF
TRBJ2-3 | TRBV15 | ATSRELAGTTDTQY
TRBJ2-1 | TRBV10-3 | AISPTGYEQF
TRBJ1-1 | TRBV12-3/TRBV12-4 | ASRSTGGTEAF
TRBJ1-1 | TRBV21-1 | ASSPIRENTEAF
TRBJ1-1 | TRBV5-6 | ASSRVSTDTEAF
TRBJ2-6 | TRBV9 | ASSVSSGANVLT
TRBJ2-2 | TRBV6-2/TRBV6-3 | ASSPNTGGTGELF
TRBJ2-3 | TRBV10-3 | AISALAGATDTQY
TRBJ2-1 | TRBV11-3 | ASSSGLAGGLINEQF
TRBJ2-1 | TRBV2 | ASSPFPSGSSYNEQF
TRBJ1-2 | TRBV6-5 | ASSYSGQGFGYGYT
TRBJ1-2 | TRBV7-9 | ASSFPGNYGYT